Below, 11 T cell receptor beta chains from the same sample are listed, as sequenced in a study of blood T cell repertoires in COVID-19. The repertoire was sequenced with immunoSEQ multiplex PCR; TCRdb's copy has only in-frame clones and lacks some. The sample has about 440,000 clones, about 89% seen once. The sequenced sample consisted of peripheral blood. These receptors all stem from a woman aged 25 to 39 with acute or convalescent COVID-19.

The rearrangement links TRBV11-2 to TRBJ1-3, with 7 bases lining up with TRBD1. CDR3 length equals 16 residues. Germline V gene data show CDR1 as SGHAT and CDR2 as FQNNGV. V was pared by 5 bases and J by 3 bases, with 10 bases of the junction left unmatched. In nucleotides, the CDR3 is TGTGCCAGCAGCACCCCAACAGGGGCGGTTGGAAACACCATATATTTT. Translation: CASSTPTGAVGNTIYF.

This chain uses TRBV2 with TRBJ2-1; D is undetermined. The V end lost 3 bases, the J end lost 4 bases, and 13 bases lay between the germline ends. The germline V gene encodes CDR1 SNHLY and CDR2 FYNNEI. CDR3 length equals 15 residues. The CDR3 sequence: CASSEARKPYNEQFF. In nucleotides, the CDR3 is TGTGCCAGCAGTGAGGCGCGGAAGCCTTACAATGAGCAGTTCTTC. Drawing the rest from reference TRBV2 and TRBJ2-1, the complete variable domain is EPEVTQTPSHQVTQMGQEVILRCVPISNHLYFYWYRQILGQKVEFLVSFYNNEISEKSEIFDDQFSVERPDGSNFTLKIRSTKLEDSAMYFCASSEARKPYNEQFFGPGTRLTVL.

The V and J genes are TRBV7-3 and TRBJ2-1; 8 bases line up with TRBD2. Germline CDR1 reads SGHTA; CDR2 reads FQGTGA. CDR3 size: 15 residues. V lost 0 bases, J lost 8 bases, and 6 bases stayed unmatched. The CDR3 sequence: CASSLTHSGVDEQFF. Here the CDR3 DNA reads TGTGCCAGCAGCTTAACCCATAGCGGGGTGGATGAGCAGTTCTTC.

CDR3 sequence reads: CASSLREYEQYF. The DNA of the CDR3 is TGTGCCAGCAGCCTAAGGGAGTACGAGCAGTACTTC. V is TRBV21-1 and J is TRBJ2-7; the table's D gene call, TRBD2, was not cross checked with the DNA. TRBV21-1 is annotated as a pseudogene. The CDR3 extends over 12 amino acids.

The rearrangement joins TRBV5-1 to TRBJ2-1, with TRBD2 matching over 7 bases. J lost 6 bases, V lost 0 bases, and 6 bases had no gene match. The CDR3 is 15 residues long. CDR1 is SGHRS and CDR2 is YFSETQ in the germline V gene. This CDR3 is CASSLGTSSVNEQFF. In nucleotides, the CDR3 is TGCGCCAGCAGCTTGGGGACTAGTAGTGTCAATGAGCAGTTCTTC.

The rearrangement uses TRBV29-1 and TRBJ1-5; 8 bases are shared with TRBD1. The length of the CDR3 is 13 residues. The germline gives CDR1 SQVTM, CDR2 ANQGSEA. V was pared by 5 bases and J by 4 bases, with 4 bases of the junction left unmatched. Here the CDR3 reads CSVRDRGNQPQHF. The CDR3 coding sequence is TGCAGCGTTCGAGACAGGGGAAATCAGCCCCAGCATTTT.

The rearrangement uses TRBV3-1 (or the pseudogene TRBV3-2) and TRBJ2-3; 11 bases align to TRBD2. The CDR3 is 17 residues long. The J segment lost 2 bases and the V segment lost 2 bases, leaving 6 bases of the junction unmatched. Per the germline V gene, CDR1 is LGHDT and CDR2 is YNNKEL (reference sequence). CDR3 nucleotides: TGTGCCAGCAGCCAACTACTAGCGGGAGACCTCACAGATACGCAGTATTTT. As protein: CASSQLLAGDLTDTQYF.

V is TRBV6-5 and J is TRBJ2-7; D call uncertain. The ends were cut back, 6 bases at V and 5 bases at J, with 14 bases in the middle. The V gene's germline CDR1 is MNHEY and CDR2 SVGAGI. This CDR3 region has 13 residues. CDR3 region: CASSFLIQDEQYF. The CDR3 bases are TGTGCCAGCAGCTTTTTAATTCAGGACGAGCAGTACTTC.

This clone appeared a single time. V and J are TRBV27 and TRBJ1-1; possible D gene TRBD1, 5 bases. Germline CDR1 and CDR2: MNHEY and SMNVEV (reference sequence). V was trimmed by 7 bases and J by 7 bases, leaving 19 bases between them. CDR3 length: 14 residues. CDR3 DNA sequence: TGTGCCAGCACTCCCCTCCTGGGGCGGGGTGAAGCTTTCTTT. Translation: CASTPLLGRGEAFF.

The V call is TRBV5-6, the J call TRBJ2-3; perhaps TRBD2 as D (6 bases). CDR1 and CDR2 from the germline V gene are SGHDT and YYEEEE. The CDR3 totals 13 residues. V was cut by 2 bases and J by 6 bases, with 10 bases left in between. The CDR3 sequence is CASSLGRGDTQYF. CDR3 sequence (DNA): TGTGCCAGCAGCTTAGGACGGGGGGATACGCAGTATTTT.

This sequence joins TRBV30 and TRBJ1-4; D remains ambiguous. This CDR3 comprises 14 residues. V lost 3 bases and J 8 bases, leaving 16 bases between the germline ends. Germline V gene lookup returns CDR1 GTSNPN and CDR2 SVGIG (reference sequence). The CDR3 region is CAWSDESVLEKLFF. CDR3 in DNA: TGTGCCTGGAGCGATGAGTCGGTTCTGGAAAAACTGTTTTTT.